This TCR beta chain emerged from a study of cytomegalovirus exposure and HLA in healthy donors. The CDR3 is 18 amino acids. The PCR used 60 Vbeta and 13 Jbeta primers. Repertoires were generated with immunoSEQ multiplex PCR, while TCRdb's copy carries only in-frame clones and drops some. The sample lists about 160,000 clones, approximately 80% occurring once. The material sequenced was PBMCs. This clonotype was sampled from a man aged 30 to 45 in good health and CMV-seronegative. The chain employs TRBV21-1 and TRBJ1-2. TRBV21-1 is termed a pseudogene. CDR3 sequence: CASSKGEGDTFPPYGYTF. The CDR3 DNA sequence: TGTGCCAGCAGCAAGGGGGAGGGGGACACCTTCCCTCCTTATGGCTACACCTTC.